This T cell receptor (beta chain) derives from a study of blood T cell repertoires in COVID-19. Study-level background: Collection of acute and convalescent COVID-19 samples took place in the United States, Italy and Spain.

Assay: immunoSEQ multiplex PCR; the TCRdb copy retains only in-frame clones and omits some. The repertoire holds more than 200,000 clones, approximately 86% seen once, with about 0.64% in the top ten. The germline gives CDR1 SGHRS, CDR2 YFSETQ. CDR3 length: 15 amino acids. V lost 4 bases, J lost 1 base, and 7 bases stayed unmatched. Sequenced material: peripheral blood. This TCR was recovered from a human donor in a cohort sampled during active COVID-19. V is TRBV5-1 and J is TRBJ2-5, with 7 bases matching TRBD2. The CDR3 spells CASSLRSSGQETQYF. As DNA, the CDR3 is TGCGCCAGCAGCCTCCGCTCTAGCGGCCAAGAGACCCAGTACTTC.